This T cell receptor (beta chain) was retrieved from a study of tumor-infiltrating lymphocytes in primary liver carcinoma. About the research overall: Patients had primary liver carcinoma treated by surgical resection. Patients comprised men and women whose ages fell between 30 and 69 years. Broader study findings: Relative to blood, tumors carried a significantly larger fraction of the repertoire in their top 250 clones (p = 0.039).

TCR beta cDNA was made from approximately 500 ng total RNA with a constant-region primer. Three nested multiplex PCR rounds, a slightly modified ARM-PCR, produced the libraries for TCR beta. Running around 9 cycles apiece, the first two PCR rounds relied on TRBV1-TRBV30 forward primers together with a C-beta reverse primer. TCRdb passed the multiplex PCR reads through MiXCR, listing each CDR3 protein once. The sample shows approximately 300,000 distinct CDR3 sequences, 65% of them seen only once. Blood RNA was derived from unsorted whole blood, and germline DNA was extracted too. This clonotype was seen more than once but under ten times. Its cognate antigen is unknown. This may come from a read error, since a much larger clone is one base off. Germline CDR1 and CDR2: MNHNY and SVGAGI (reference sequence). Losses at the gene ends were 5 bases for V and 3 bases for J; bases not matched to a gene: 5. CDR3 size: 15 residues.

Sample: peripheral blood. The chain links TRBV6-6 to TRBJ1-5; 9 nucleotides agree with TRBD1. This TCR was sampled from a middle-aged man with primary liver carcinoma and hepatitis B virus infection. CDR3 region: CASSVTGGTNQPQHF. For the CDR3, the DNA is TGTGCCAGCAGTGTCACAGGGGGCACCAATCAGCCCCAGCATTTT.